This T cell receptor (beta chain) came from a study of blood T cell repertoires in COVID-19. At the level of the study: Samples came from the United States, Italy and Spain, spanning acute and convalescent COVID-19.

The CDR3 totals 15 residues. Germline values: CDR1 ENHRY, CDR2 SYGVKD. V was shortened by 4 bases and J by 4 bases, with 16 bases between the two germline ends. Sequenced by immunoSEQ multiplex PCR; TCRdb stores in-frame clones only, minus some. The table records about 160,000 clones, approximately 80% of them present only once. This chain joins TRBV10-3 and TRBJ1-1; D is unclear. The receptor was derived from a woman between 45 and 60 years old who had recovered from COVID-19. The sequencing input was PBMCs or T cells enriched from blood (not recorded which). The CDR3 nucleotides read TGTGCCATCAGTGGGGCGGGATCTAAGGGCACTGAAGCTTTCTTT. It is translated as CAISGAGSKGTEAFF.